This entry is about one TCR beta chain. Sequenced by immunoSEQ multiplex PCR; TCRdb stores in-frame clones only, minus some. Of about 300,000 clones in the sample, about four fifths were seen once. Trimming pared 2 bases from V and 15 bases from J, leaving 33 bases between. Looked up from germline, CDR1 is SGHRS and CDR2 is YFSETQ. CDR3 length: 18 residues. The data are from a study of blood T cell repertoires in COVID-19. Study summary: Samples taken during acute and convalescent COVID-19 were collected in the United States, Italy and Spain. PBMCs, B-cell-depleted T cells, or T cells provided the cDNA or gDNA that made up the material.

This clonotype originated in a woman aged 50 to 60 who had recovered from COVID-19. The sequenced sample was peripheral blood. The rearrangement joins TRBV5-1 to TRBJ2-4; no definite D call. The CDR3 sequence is CASSFVPNPLGSGQELYF. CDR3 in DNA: TGCGCCAGCAGCTTCGTCCCAAACCCATTGGGTTCTGGGCAGGAACTGTACTTC.